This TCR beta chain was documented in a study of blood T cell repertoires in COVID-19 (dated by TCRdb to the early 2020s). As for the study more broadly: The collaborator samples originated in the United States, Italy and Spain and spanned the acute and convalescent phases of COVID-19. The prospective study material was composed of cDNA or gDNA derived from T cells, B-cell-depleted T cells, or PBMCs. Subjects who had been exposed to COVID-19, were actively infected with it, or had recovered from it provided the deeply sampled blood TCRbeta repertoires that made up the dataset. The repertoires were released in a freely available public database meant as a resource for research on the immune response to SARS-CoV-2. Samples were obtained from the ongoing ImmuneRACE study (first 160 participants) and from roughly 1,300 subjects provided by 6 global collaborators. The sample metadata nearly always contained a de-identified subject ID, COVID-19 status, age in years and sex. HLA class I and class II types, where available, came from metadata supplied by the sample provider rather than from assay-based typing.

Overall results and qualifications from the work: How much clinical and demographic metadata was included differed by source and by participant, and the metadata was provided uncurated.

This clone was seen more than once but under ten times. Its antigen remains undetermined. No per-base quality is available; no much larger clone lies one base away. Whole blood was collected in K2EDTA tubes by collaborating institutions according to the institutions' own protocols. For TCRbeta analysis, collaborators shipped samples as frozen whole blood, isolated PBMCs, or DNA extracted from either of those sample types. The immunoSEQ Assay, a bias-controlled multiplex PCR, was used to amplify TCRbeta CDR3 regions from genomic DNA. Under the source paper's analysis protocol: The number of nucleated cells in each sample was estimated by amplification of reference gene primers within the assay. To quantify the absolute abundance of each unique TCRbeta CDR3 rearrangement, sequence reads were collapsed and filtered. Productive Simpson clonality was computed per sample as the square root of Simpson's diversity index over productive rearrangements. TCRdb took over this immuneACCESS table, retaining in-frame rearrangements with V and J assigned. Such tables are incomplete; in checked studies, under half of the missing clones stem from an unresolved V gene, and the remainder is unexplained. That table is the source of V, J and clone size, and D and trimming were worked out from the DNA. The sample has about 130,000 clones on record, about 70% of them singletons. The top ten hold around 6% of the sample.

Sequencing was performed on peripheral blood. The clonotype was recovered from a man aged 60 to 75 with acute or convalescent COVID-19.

The CDR3 region: CASSQDRNYGYTF. The sequenced DNA is TGTGCCAGCAGCCAGGACAGAAACTATGGCTACACCTTC. Rearrangement joined TRBV7-8 to TRBJ1-2; a tentative D call is TRBD1 (6 bases match). Based on the germline V gene, the CDR1 and CDR2 sequences are SGHVS and FQNEAQ. V is pared back by 5 bases and J by 2 bases, with 9 bases lying between the germline termini. The CDR3 numbers 13 residues from cysteine through phenylalanine. Only the CDR3 region is kept as DNA, spanning 39 bases read in frame from base 1.